The rows below give T cell receptor beta chains drawn from one sample of a study of regulatory T cells in long-lasting Graves disease. One entry per CDR3 protein, called by TCRdb with MiXCR from the multiplex PCR reads. The data hold some 500,000 distinct CDR3 sequences, with about 16% observed a single time. This sample also appeared in a second study, on T cells in Graves' hyperthyroidism and ophthalmopathy.

The source was peripheral blood mononuclear cells (PBMCs), collected at new diagnosis, from a patient treated with antithyroid drugs. These receptors came from a woman between 40 and 65 years old with Graves disease. CDR3s include the opening cysteine and the closing phenylalanine or tryptophan. D genes are given only for firm matches. A clone size is listed for some rows: how often the clone was seen (once, few, many), or a class if it is expanded.

CASSRVTEAFF | TGTGCCAGCAGCCGGGTAACTGAAGCTTTCTTT | TRBV7-9 | many | . | TRBJ1-1
CASSMSQRGYYNEQFF | TGTGCCAGCTCTATGTCGCAGCGGGGATACTACAATGAGCAGTTCTTC | TRBV19 | few | TRBD2 | TRBJ2-1
CVSRSVWQGYTF | TGTGTCAGCAGATCGGTCTGGCAGGGCTACACCTTC | TRBV7-9 | . | . | TRBJ1-2
CASSELAGGPTDTQYF | TGCGCCAGCAGTGAGCTAGCGGGGGGGCCGACAGATACGCAGTATTTT | TRBV10-2 | . | TRBD2 | TRBJ2-3
CASSHQTGVTEAFF | TGTGCCAGTAGTCACCAGACAGGGGTCACTGAAGCTTTCTTT | TRBV19 | few | TRBD1 | TRBJ1-1
CASSSSGSGVTGELFF | TGTGCCAGCAGCTCCTCCGGGAGTGGGGTAACCGGGGAGCTGTTTTTT | TRBV7-6 | many | . | TRBJ2-2
CASSLDGGGIPYEQYF | TGTGCCAGCAGCTTAGATGGCGGGGGGATCCCCTACGAGCAGTACTTC | TRBV7-9 | . | TRBD2 | TRBJ2-7
CASSKTSASPDTQYF | TGTGCCAGCAGCAAAACTAGCGCGAGTCCAGATACGCAGTATTTT | TRBV5-4 | . | TRBD2 | TRBJ2-3
CASSPGHKVYEQYF | TGTGCCAGCAGCCCGGGACATAAAGTCTACGAGCAGTACTTC | TRBV3-1 | few | . | TRBJ2-7
CASSLGVWGNQPQHF | TGTGCCAGCAGTTTAGGGGTTTGGGGCAATCAGCCCCAGCATTTT | TRBV12-3/TRBV12-4 | many | . | TRBJ1-5
CASSPMGGFDEQYF | TGTGCCAGCTCACCAATGGGGGGCTTCGACGAGCAGTACTTC | TRBV18 | few | . | TRBJ2-7
CASSFGQSSYQPQHF | TGTGCCAGTAGTTTCGGACAGTCGTCTTATCAGCCCCAGCATTTT | TRBV19 | few | . | TRBJ1-5
CSVFGTEAFF | TGCAGCGTTTTCGGGACTGAAGCTTTCTTT | TRBV29-1 | many | . | TRBJ1-1
CASSLRPRGQFF | TGTGCCAGCAGCCTCCGACCCCGAGGGCAGTTCTTC | TRBV13 | . | . | TRBJ2-1
CASSSAGGVTDTQYF | TGTGCCAGCAGCTCGGCCGGGGGCGTGACAGATACGCAGTATTTT | TRBV5-4 | few | . | TRBJ2-3
CASRVTGGSNQPQHF | TGTGCCAGTAGAGTCACAGGGGGTAGCAATCAGCCCCAGCATTTT | TRBV19 | many | TRBD1 | TRBJ1-5
CASSSGQFFTEAFF | TGTGCCAGCAGCTCTGGACAGTTTTTCACTGAAGCTTTCTTT | TRBV28 | . | . | TRBJ1-1
CASSLSSHSRSSYEQYF | TGTGCCAGCAGTTTGAGTTCCCATTCCAGGAGCTCCTACGAGCAGTACTTC | TRBV12-3/TRBV12-4 | many | . | TRBJ2-7
CASSQEYGNSPLHF | TGTGCCAGCAGCCAAGAATACGGGAATTCACCCCTCCACTTT | TRBV3-1 | few | . | TRBJ1-6
CSAKFSGGAGEQFF | TGCAGTGCCAAATTTAGCGGGGGGGCCGGTGAGCAGTTCTTC | TRBV20-1 | few | TRBD2 | TRBJ2-1
CATSELGTTDTQYF | TGTGCCACCAGTGAACTAGGGACAACAGATACGCAGTATTTT | TRBV24-1 | many | . | TRBJ2-3
CASMIALLDTEAFF | TGTGCCAGCATGATTGCCCTGTTGGACACTGAAGCTTTCTTT | TRBV6-1 | . | . | TRBJ1-1
CATSRADRNYGYTF | TGTGCCACCAGCAGAGCGGACAGGAACTATGGCTACACCTTC | TRBV15 | few | TRBD1 | TRBJ1-2
CASTPGTDNQPQHF | TGTGCCAGCACCCCCGGGACGGATAATCAGCCCCAGCATTTT | TRBV12-3/TRBV12-4 | many | . | TRBJ1-5
CASSYPAGTRLNTEAFF | TGTGCCAGCAGTTACCCCGCTGGGACCCGTCTGAACACTGAAGCTTTCTTT | TRBV6-5 | few | . | TRBJ1-1
CASSPSTAPSGNTIYF | TGTGCCAGCTCACCCTCGACGGCTCCCTCTGGAAACACCATATATTTT | TRBV18 | few | . | TRBJ1-3
CATSDRRQNPLEQFF | TGTGCCACCAGTGACCGGAGACAGAACCCGCTTGAACAGTTCTTC | TRBV24-1 | many | . | TRBJ2-1
CASSLGGAHYNEQFF | TGTGCCAGCAGCCTCGGGGGGGCGCACTACAATGAGCAGTTCTTC | TRBV12-3/TRBV12-4 | many | TRBD2 | TRBJ2-1
CASAERETQYF | TGCGCCAGCGCCGAGAGAGAGACCCAGTACTTC | TRBV5-1 | . | . | TRBJ2-5
CASLTSRGTSYEQYF | TGTGCCAGCCTCACGAGCAGGGGGACGTCCTACGAGCAGTACTTC | TRBV18 | . | TRBD1 | TRBJ2-7
CAISGRTDGFTDTQYF | TGTGCCATCAGTGGACGGACTGATGGATTCACAGATACGCAGTATTTT | TRBV10-3 | many | . | TRBJ2-3
CASSQDWTAHDGYTF | TGTGCCAGCAGCCAAGATTGGACAGCCCATGATGGCTACACCTTC | TRBV14 | . | . | TRBJ1-2
CASSAYRVTEAFF | TGTGCCAGCAGCGCGTACAGGGTCACTGAAGCTTTCTTT | TRBV7-3 | . | . | TRBJ1-1
CAIRGRTGSSYNEQFF | TGTGCCATCAGGGGACGGACGGGGAGCTCCTACAATGAGCAGTTCTTC | TRBV10-3 | few | . | TRBJ2-1
CASSYSDRVGYTF | TGTGCCAGCAGTTACTCGGACAGGGTTGGCTACACCTTC | TRBV6-5 | . | TRBD1 | TRBJ1-2
CASGSDRGHWETQYF | TGTGCTAGTGGTTCTGACAGGGGCCACTGGGAGACCCAGTACTTC | TRBV12-5 | many | TRBD1 | TRBJ2-5
CASGQNLGDEQFF | TGTGCTAGTGGCCAAAATCTAGGGGATGAGCAGTTCTTC | TRBV12-5 | . | . | TRBJ2-1
CASSFGTPAYNEQFF | TGTGCCAGCAGCTTCGGGACTCCCGCCTACAATGAGCAGTTCTTC | TRBV7-9 | . | . | TRBJ2-1
CASTMGRRNYNEQFF | TGTGCCAGCACTATGGGACGGAGAAACTACAATGAGCAGTTCTTC | TRBV12-3/TRBV12-4 | . | . | TRBJ2-1
CASRQGALANTEAFF | TGTGCCTCGCGACAGGGCGCCCTAGCGAACACTGAAGCTTTCTTT | TRBV30 | many | TRBD1 | TRBJ1-1
CASSSQGTSGANVLTF | TGTGCCAGCAGTTCGCAGGGGACCTCTGGGGCCAACGTCCTGACTTTC | TRBV7-8 | few | . | TRBJ2-6
CSVEEWLAGKSYEQYF | TGCAGCGTTGAAGAATGGCTAGCGGGCAAAAGTTACGAGCAGTACTTC | TRBV29-1 | . | TRBD2 | TRBJ2-7
CASSLSAVRDSPLHF | TGTGCCAGCAGCTTATCGGCGGTTCGGGATTCACCCCTCCACTTT | TRBV7-9 | . | . | TRBJ1-6
CNAIPLTVNGDTQYF | TGCAATGCCATCCCTTTGACAGTTAATGGAGATACGCAGTATTTT | TRBV20-1 | once | . | TRBJ2-3
CASSRRTSGGQETQYF | TGTGCCAGCAGCCGGCGGACTAGCGGGGGGCAAGAGACCCAGTACTTC | TRBV7-9 | few | TRBD2 | TRBJ2-5
CASSGGQWAEAFF | TGCGCCAGCAGCGGGGGACAGTGGGCTGAAGCTTTCTTT | TRBV5-1 | many | TRBD1 | TRBJ1-1
CASSRFSGRLEDTQYF | TGTGCCAGCAGTAGATTTAGCGGGAGGCTTGAAGATACGCAGTATTTT | TRBV2 | few | TRBD2 | TRBJ2-3
CASSFRAGETEAFF | TGTGCCAGCAGCTTTCGGGCGGGAGAGACTGAAGCTTTCTTT | TRBV11-3 | many | . | TRBJ1-1
CASQQGPTQETQYF | TGTGCCAGCCAACAGGGGCCAACCCAAGAGACCCAGTACTTC | TRBV7-2 | many | TRBD1 | TRBJ2-5
CASPPRAGDPNEQFF | TGTGCCTCCCCCCCCCGAGCGGGGGACCCCAATGAGCAGTTCTTC | TRBV30 | once | TRBD2 | TRBJ2-1
CASSESWARGSGYTF | TGTGCCAGCAGTGAATCATGGGCCAGGGGATCTGGCTACACCTTC | TRBV25-1 | many | . | TRBJ1-2
CASSQGGALYGYTF | TGTGCCAGCAGTCAAGGGGGGGCCCTCTATGGCTACACCTTC | TRBV7-9 | . | . | TRBJ1-2
CASSSRARYTF | TGTGCCAGCAGCTCCCGGGCCCGCTACACCTTC | TRBV3-1 | . | . | TRBJ1-2